Listed below are T cell receptor beta chains from one sample, sequenced in a study of HIV-infected patients and healthy controls. TCRdb reanalysed the 5' RACE reads using MiXCR and keeps one entry per CDR3 protein. This table holds several thousand distinct CDR3 sequences, approximately 8.3% found once. The source was blood, collected during antiretroviral therapy. The receptors stem from an adult with HIV infection. The CDR3 runs from the conserved cysteine through the conserved F or W. Each record gives: J gene, V gene, D gene, CDR3 protein. The D gene is left open where the match is weak.

TRBJ2-2 | TRBV27 | TRBD1 | CASSLPPGQGSLNTGELFF
TRBJ1-5 | TRBV6-1 | - | CASSILIGGGVQPQHF
TRBJ2-1 | TRBV7-2 | TRBD1 | CASSRRSGTGGNEQFF
TRBJ2-5 | TRBV4-3 | TRBD2 | CASSQETSEQETQYF
TRBJ1-1 | TRBV28 | - | CASKTGGLGLNTEAFF
TRBJ1-4 | TRBV27 | - | CASSLRVQGSTSEKLFF
TRBJ2-7 | TRBV7-2 | TRBD1 | CASSRDRGYEQYF
TRBJ1-1 | TRBV6-5 | - | CASSYSLIGATGEAFF
TRBJ1-1 | TRBV6-2/TRBV6-3 | - | CASSYNPGTGGTEAFF
TRBJ1-1 | TRBV18 | - | CASRGLADTEAFF
TRBJ2-3 | TRBV12-3/TRBV12-4 | TRBD2 | CAASGVSTDTQYF
TRBJ2-3 | TRBV7-2 | - | CASSLLADSTDTQYF
TRBJ2-5 | TRBV5-1 | - | CASEIEGGETQYF
TRBJ2-5 | TRBV18 | - | CASRTGETQYF